The 27 T cell receptor beta chains presented below share a single source sample, sequenced in a study of patients and donors after allogeneic stem cell transplantation. TCRdb fed the RT-PCR reads into MiXCR, producing one record per CDR3 protein. The sample yields 390,000 or so distinct CDR3 sequences, roughly 16% seen once. Input material: blood, either unsorted or a sorted T cell fraction (not recorded which). These receptor sequences come from a human donor who was either an allogeneic HSCT recipient or a stem cell or donor lymphocyte infusion donor (not recorded which). It is not recorded whose cells these are; they may come from a transplant donor.

This rearrangement joins TRBV6-1 to TRBJ1-2; D gene ambiguous. Germline V gene sequence: CDR1 MNHNS, CDR2 SASEGT. Trimming cost V 6 bases and J 4 bases, with 12 bases left between them. The CDR3 consists of 13 residues. As DNA, the CDR3 is TGTGCCAGCAGCCCTCCAGGATCCTATGGCTACACCTTC. Translating gives CASSPPGSYGYTF.

This clonotype was seen more than once but under ten times. The rearrangement links TRBV3-1 to TRBJ2-1; 10 nucleotides line up with TRBD1. The CDR3 length is 15 residues. Trimming removed 3 bases from V and 5 bases from J; junction bases left unmatched: 4. From germline, CDR1 is LGHDT and CDR2 YNNKEL (reference sequence). The CDR3 coding sequence is TGTGCCAGCAGCCAGTTCGGGACAGGGGACAATGAGCAGTTCTTC. Translating gives CASSQFGTGDNEQFF.

The V and J genes are TRBV20-1 and TRBJ1-2; D is unresolved. The germline V gene encodes CDR1 DFQATT and CDR2 SNEGSKA (reference sequence). The CDR3 is made up of 14 amino acids. V was shortened by 2 bases and J by 0 bases, with 10 bases between the two germline ends. The CDR3 region is CSARRAVTNYGYTF. The CDR3 region has the DNA TGCAGTGCTAGACGGGCCGTAACTAACTATGGCTACACCTTC.

This clonotype was counted between two and nine times. The gene calls are TRBV20-1 and TRBJ2-7, with D maybe TRBD2 (7 bases). V was trimmed by 3 bases and J by 2 bases, leaving 20 bases between them. Germline loops: CDR1 DFQATT, CDR2 SNEGSKA (reference sequence). The CDR3 runs 16 residues. Here the CDR3 reads CSARMGTGGGPYEQYF. In nucleotides, the CDR3 is TGCAGTGCTAGGATGGGTACGGGGGGCGGGCCCTACGAGCAGTACTTC.

This clonotype showed up just a few times. V gene TRBV9 combines with J gene TRBJ2-3; D remains ambiguous. This CDR3 spans 14 amino acids. Per the germline V gene, CDR1 is SGDLS and CDR2 is YYNGEE. Trimming removed 0 bases from V and 1 base from J, with 6 bases in between. The CDR3 spells CASSVDPGTDTQYF. The CDR3 DNA reads TGTGCCAGCAGCGTAGATCCAGGCACAGATACGCAGTATTTT. Full variable domain (outside the CDR3, taken from reference TRBV9 and TRBJ2-3): DSGVTQTPKHLITATGQRVTLRCSPRSGDLSVYWYQQSLDQGLQFLIQYYNGEERAKGNILERFSAQQFPDLHSELNLSSLELGDSALYFCASSVDPGTDTQYFGPGTRLTVL.

The CDR3 DNA reads as TGCGCCAGCAGCTTCCCAGGAGCTGGGGCCAACGTCCTGACTTTC. It is translated as CASSFPGAGANVLTF. The chain has TRBV5-1 and TRBJ2-6; D gene uncertain. Trimming left V 2 bases short and J 2 bases short, with 8 bases between. The CDR3 totals 15 residues. From germline, CDR1 is SGHRS and CDR2 YFSETQ.

Ten or more counts support this clonotype. The gene calls are TRBV2 and TRBJ2-1; TRBD2 agrees at 8 bases. Germline loops: CDR1 SNHLY, CDR2 FYNNEI. J lost 5 bases, V lost 4 bases, and 7 bases had no gene match. The CDR3 totals 15 residues. The CDR3 loop reads CASSAGTRNNNEQFF. CDR3 DNA: TGTGCCAGCAGTGCCGGGACTAGGAACAACAATGAGCAGTTCTTC.

J is TRBJ1-1 and V is TRBV5-4; the D is unclear. Trimming pared 1 base from V and 10 bases from J, leaving 14 bases between. Germline CDR1 SGHNT, CDR2 YYREEE (reference sequence). This CDR3 region has 13 residues. The CDR3 region has the DNA TGTGCCAGCAGCTTGCCGGGGTCCGTAGGAGCTTTCTTT. It yields the protein CASSLPGSVGAFF.

This clonotype appeared a few times. The rearrangement joins TRBV6-1 to TRBJ2-3; D may be TRBD1 (5 bases). Germline V CDR1 and CDR2: MNHNS, SASEGT. The CDR3 totals 14 residues. The ends were cut back, 1 base at V and 6 bases at J, with 11 bases in the middle. Written as DNA, the CDR3 is TGTGCCAGCAGTGAAGACAGGCGGAGCGATACGCAGTATTTT. Protein: CASSEDRRSDTQYF.

V gene TRBV12-3 or TRBV12-4 combines with J gene TRBJ2-3; a possible D gene is TRBD2 (6 bases). The CDR3 extends over 15 amino acids. V lost 4 bases, J lost 8 bases, and 19 bases lay in between. CDR3 residues: CASSSGEITRGTQYF. The CDR3 DNA reads as TGTGCCAGCAGTTCGGGGGAAATAACCCGTGGTACGCAGTATTTT.

The rearrangement links TRBV5-5 to TRBJ2-2; 9 nucleotides match TRBD2. Unmatched junction bases numbered 7, after V lost 2 bases and J lost 8 bases. The germline V gene encodes CDR1 SGHKS and CDR2 YYEKEE (reference sequence). The CDR3 consists of 15 residues. The CDR3 loop reads CASSFLAGPGGELFF. The CDR3 bases are TGTGCCAGCAGCTTTCTAGCGGGGCCGGGGGGGGAGCTGTTTTTT.

This clonotype has more than one count but fewer than ten. The gene calls are TRBV11-1 and TRBJ2-3, with TRBD2 matching over 7 bases. J was trimmed by 0 bases and V by 0 bases; bases with no gene match: 9. This CDR3 comprises 18 residues. CDR1 and CDR2 (germline): SGHAT, FQDESV (reference sequence). CDR3 region: CASSLALKTSVSTDTQYF. In nucleotides, the CDR3 is TGTGCCAGCAGCTTAGCGCTAAAAACTAGCGTTAGCACAGATACGCAGTATTTT.

This clonotype has ten or more counts. The chain joins TRBV12-3 or TRBV12-4 to TRBJ2-2; D is unresolved. The CDR3 runs to 15 residues. V gave up 2 bases and J gave up 0 bases, with 7 bases separating them. The chain's CDR3 is CASSLHTPNTGELFF. The CDR3 nucleotides are TGTGCCAGCAGTTTACACACCCCGAACACCGGGGAGCTGTTTTTT.

This clonotype was counted a few times. The chain combines TRBV7-9 with TRBJ1-1, with a weak D call TRBD1 (5 bases). The CDR3 is 13 amino acids. The V gene lost 4 bases and the J gene lost 1 base, with 7 bases spanning the gap. Per the germline V gene, CDR1 is SEHNR and CDR2 is FQNEAQ (reference sequence). Here the CDR3 reads CASSSGANTEAFF. For the CDR3, the DNA is TGTGCCAGCAGCTCCGGGGCGAACACTGAAGCTTTCTTT.

The V and J genes are TRBV20-1 and TRBJ2-5, with D hard to call. CDR3 length: 12 residues. Trimming pared 0 bases from V and 7 bases from J, leaving 9 bases between. Germline V gene sequence: CDR1 DFQATT, CDR2 SNEGSKA (reference sequence). The CDR3 region has the DNA TGCAGTGCTAGAGACGACCTACGGACCCAGTACTTC. Translating it yields CSARDDLRTQYF.

The chain links TRBV24-1 to TRBJ2-1, with D possibly matching TRBD1 (6 bases). Between the trimmed V and J ends, which lost 4 bases and 3 bases, there was a span of 12 bases. Germline assignment: CDR1 KGHDR and CDR2 SFDVKD. The CDR3 is 15 residues long. CDR3: CATSDPRQDYNEQFF. DNA of the CDR3: TGTGCCACCAGTGACCCTAGACAGGACTACAATGAGCAGTTCTTC.

The gene calls are TRBV6-1 and TRBJ1-2; 7 nucleotides agree with TRBD1. The V segment lost 5 bases and the J segment 3 bases; nucleotides outside the gene matches: 12. The CDR3 has 16 residues. Germline assignment: CDR1 MNHNS and CDR2 SASEGT. Written as DNA, the CDR3 is TGTGCCAGCAGTCCGGGACAGCAACTAACCTACTATGGCTACACCTTC. Translating gives CASSPGQQLTYYGYTF.

This clonotype has just a few counts. In nucleotides, the CDR3 is TGTGCCAGCAGCCCGGGACTGGGAGAAGATACGCAGTATTTT. This encodes CASSPGLGEDTQYF. The J gene is TRBJ2-3, the V gene TRBV6-1; perhaps TRBD2 as D (6 bases). Trimming took off 6 bases at V and 5 bases at J, with 15 bases between the two ends. Germline lookup yields CDR1 MNHNS and CDR2 SASEGT. CDR3 length: 14 residues.

The chain carries TRBV6-1 and TRBJ2-7; tentatively, D is TRBD1 (6 bases). The germline V gene has CDR1 MNHNS and CDR2 SASEGT. The ends were cut back, 4 bases at V and 4 bases at J, with 14 bases in the middle. This CDR3 is 14 amino acids long. CDR3 coding DNA: TGTGCCAGCAGTGGTTCCGGGACACTTTACGAGCAGTACTTC. It codes for CASSGSGTLYEQYF.

This sequence joins TRBV29-1 and TRBJ1-2; possible D gene TRBD1, 5 bases. Germline V CDR1 and CDR2: SQVTM, ANQGSEA. This CDR3 has 16 amino acids. V gave up 4 bases and J gave up 1 base, with 19 bases separating them. The CDR3 nucleotides are TGCAGCGTTGTAGCCAGGGATTTGAAACATAACTATGGCTACACCTTC. It yields the protein CSVVARDLKHNYGYTF.

Many counts were recorded for this clonotype. The chain links TRBV12-3 or TRBV12-4 to TRBJ2-3, with unresolved D. With 5 bases removed from V and 4 bases from J, the gap between germline ends came to 19 bases. The CDR3 sequence is 16 residues long. The DNA for the CDR3 is TGTGCCAGCAGTACCCTTAGCCAGGACCCTCCAGATACGCAGTATTTT. This codes for CASSTLSQDPPDTQYF.

In this sample, this clonotype turned up a few times. V and J are TRBV24-1 and TRBJ2-6; the D is unclear. V was pared by 8 bases and J by 9 bases, with 22 bases between. The CDR3 length is 16 residues. Germline lookup yields CDR1 KGHDR and CDR2 SFDVKD. CDR3 coding DNA: TGTGCCACCATTCCGTTTCACTCTGGCCCAGTCAACGTCCTGACTTTC. Amino acids: CATIPFHSGPVNVLTF.

This CDR3 is CSAREAGNQPQHF. The DNA of the CDR3 is TGCAGTGCTAGAGAGGCGGGTAATCAGCCCCAGCATTTT. The chain couples TRBV20-1 to TRBJ1-5; D is uncertain. This CDR3 contains 13 residues. V dropped 0 bases and J dropped 4 bases, with 7 bases sitting between them. Germline V gene sequence: CDR1 DFQATT, CDR2 SNEGSKA (reference sequence).

The CDR3 here is CSARGDGGAGTGELFF. The CDR3 coding sequence is TGCAGTGCTAGAGGGGACGGGGGTGCGGGCACCGGGGAGCTGTTTTTT. The gene calls are TRBV20-1 and TRBJ2-2, with a possible D match to TRBD2 (6 bases). V was cut by 1 base and J by 4 bases, with 16 bases left in between. The germline CDR1 and CDR2 sequences are DFQATT and SNEGSKA (reference sequence). The CDR3 runs 16 residues.

The chain employs TRBV6-5 and TRBJ2-3, with a weak D call TRBD2 (5 bases). This CDR3 comprises 14 residues. Per germline, CDR1 MNHEY and CDR2 SVGAGI. Deletions cut 3 bases from V and 2 bases from J, with 9 bases between. CDR3 loop: CASSYGADTDTQYF. As DNA, the CDR3 is TGTGCCAGCAGTTATGGAGCGGACACAGATACGCAGTATTTT.

This clonotype has more than one count but fewer than ten. This chain joins TRBV5-1 and TRBJ2-1, with 7 bases matching TRBD2. V was pared by 3 bases and J by 7 bases, with 19 bases of the junction left unmatched. The CDR3 covers 18 residues. The V gene's germline CDR1 is SGHRS and CDR2 YFSETQ. The CDR3 nucleotides read TGCGCCAGCAGCTCGGCCTTGGGGTTAATAAGGGGAGGGAATGAGCAGTTCTTC. Amino acid sequence: CASSSALGLIRGGNEQFF. The full variable domain, with the rest looked up from reference TRBV5-1 and TRBJ2-1, is KAGVTQTPRYLIKTRGQQVTLSCSPISGHRSVSWYQQTPGQGLQFLFEYFSETQRNKGNFPGRFSGRQFSNSRSEMNVSTLELGDSALYLCASSSALGLIRGGNEQFFGPGTRLTVL.

In its sample, this clonotype was seen many times. The gene calls are TRBV20-1 and TRBJ1-6; 7 positions agree with TRBD1. Trimming at V came to 3 bases and at J to 1 base, leaving 0 bases not matched to a gene. Germline lookup yields CDR1 DFQATT and CDR2 SNEGSKA (reference sequence). The CDR3 spans 14 residues. Here the CDR3 reads CSARTGSYNSPLHF. The CDR3 nucleotides are TGCAGTGCTAGGACAGGGTCCTATAATTCACCCCTCCACTTT.